This is a list of T cell receptor beta chains from one sample in a study of regulatory T cells in long-lasting Graves disease. One entry per CDR3 protein results from TCRdb running MiXCR on the multiplex PCR reads. The sample includes about half a million distinct CDR3 sequences, approximately 23% of them seen just once. The sequenced sample was peripheral blood mononuclear cells (PBMCs), obtained when the disease was refractory, from a patient treated with antithyroid drugs. The source of these receptors is a female donor with Graves disease. Each CDR3 is given without its conserved first and last residue.

cdr3_length	v_call	j_call	cdr3_aa
13	TRBV7-2	TRBJ2-7	ASSLAGVRSYEQY
14	TRBV20-1	TRBJ2-1	SARGAGPSGHNEQF
15	TRBV20-1	TRBJ1-1	SARDLRTGGLNTEAF
12	TRBV29-1	TRBJ2-7	GVEDPLSTGEQY
12	TRBV6-5	TRBJ1-1	ASSYSAEGAEAF
12	TRBV7-2	TRBJ1-1	ASSPPFAGTEAF
12	TRBV7-2	TRBJ1-1	ASSLGGRGTEAF
14	TRBV7-3	TRBJ1-3	ASSFMTGNSGNTIY
14	TRBV28	TRBJ1-2	ASRWDSGTAVYGYT
13	TRBV4-2	TRBJ1-4	ASSPVQGSNEKLF
12	TRBV28	TRBJ1-1	ASSLRLGGTEAF
11	TRBV7-9	TRBJ2-7	ASGGGVSYEQY
13	TRBV6-1	TRBJ2-2	ASSEITGVTGELF
12	TRBV12-3/TRBV12-4	TRBJ2-5	ASSPRSGGETQY
11	TRBV14	TRBJ2-1	ASSQVDRGEQF
15	TRBV7-2	TRBJ2-1	ASSRTSGGAEEIEQF